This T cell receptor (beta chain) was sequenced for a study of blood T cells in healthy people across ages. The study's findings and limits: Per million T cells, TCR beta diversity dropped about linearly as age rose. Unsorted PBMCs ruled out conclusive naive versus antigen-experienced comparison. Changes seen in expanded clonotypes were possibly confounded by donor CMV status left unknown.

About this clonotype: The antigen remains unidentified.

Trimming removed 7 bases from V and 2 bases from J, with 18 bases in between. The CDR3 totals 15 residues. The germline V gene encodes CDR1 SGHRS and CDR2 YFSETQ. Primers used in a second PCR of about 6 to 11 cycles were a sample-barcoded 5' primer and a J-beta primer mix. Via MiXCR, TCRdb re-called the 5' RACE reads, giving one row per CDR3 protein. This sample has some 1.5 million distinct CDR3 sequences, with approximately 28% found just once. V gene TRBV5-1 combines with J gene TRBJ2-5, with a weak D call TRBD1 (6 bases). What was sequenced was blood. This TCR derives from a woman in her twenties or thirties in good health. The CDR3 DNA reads TGCGCCAGCTCAAGGGCGACAGGTGTTCAAGAGACCCAGTACTTC. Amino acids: CASSRATGVQETQYF.